This T cell receptor (beta chain) came from a study of graft-versus-host responses after intestinal transplantation. The overall study: Recipients uniformly received anti-thymocyte globulin induction, followed by tacrolimus and steroids for two to four years. Study-wide findings and caveats: In patients with graft-donor T cell macrochimerism, allograft graft-versus-host to host-versus-graft clonal ratios were high. The recipient marrow held GvH clones, and some of them showed up first in ileum or blood.

About this clone: Other nucleotide sequences in the sample specify the same CDR3.

Each mixed lymphocyte reaction held 200,000 CFSE-labeled responders and 200,000 irradiated violet-dye-labeled stimulators. Once the reaction had ended, proliferating CFSE-low CD3+CD4+ and CD3+CD8+ responders were sorted. TCRdb keeps only in-frame clones here, not all; method: immunoSEQ multiplex PCR. The sample lists roughly 4,700 clones, 25% to 30% occurring once. Germline V gene lookup returns CDR1 MGHRA and CDR2 YSYEKL. The V end lost 1 base, the J end lost 1 base, and 7 bases lay between the germline ends. CDR3 size: 15 residues. This sequence was found in a human patient who was an organ donor for intestinal transplantation. The chain combines TRBV4-1 with TRBJ2-2; maybe TRBD2 (5 bases). The sequencing used alloreactive CD8+ T cells from a mixed lymphocyte reaction culture, collected before transplantation. The subset denotes: CFSE-low proliferating T cells sorted from roughly 6-day pre-transplant mixed lymphocyte reaction (GvH or HvG direction). This chain's CDR3 is CASSQVRGNTGELFF. Written as DNA, the CDR3 is TGCGCCAGCAGCCAAGTTCGGGGGAACACCGGGGAGCTGTTTTTT.